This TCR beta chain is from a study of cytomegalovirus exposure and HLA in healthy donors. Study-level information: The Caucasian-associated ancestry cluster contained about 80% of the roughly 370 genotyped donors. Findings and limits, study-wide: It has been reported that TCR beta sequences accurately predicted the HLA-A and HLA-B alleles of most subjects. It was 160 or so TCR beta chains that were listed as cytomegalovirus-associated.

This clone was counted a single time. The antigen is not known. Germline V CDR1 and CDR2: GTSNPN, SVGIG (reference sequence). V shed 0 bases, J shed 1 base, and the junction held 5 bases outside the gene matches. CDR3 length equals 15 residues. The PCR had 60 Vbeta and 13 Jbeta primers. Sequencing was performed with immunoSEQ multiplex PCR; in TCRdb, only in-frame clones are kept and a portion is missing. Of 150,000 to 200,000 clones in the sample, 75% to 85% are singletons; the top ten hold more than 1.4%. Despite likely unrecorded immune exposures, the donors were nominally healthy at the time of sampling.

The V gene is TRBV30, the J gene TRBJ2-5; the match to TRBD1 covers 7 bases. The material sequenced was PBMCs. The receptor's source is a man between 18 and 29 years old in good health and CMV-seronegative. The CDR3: CAWSVGQVTQETQYF. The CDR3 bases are TGTGCCTGGAGTGTCGGACAGGTCACCCAAGAGACCCAGTACTTC. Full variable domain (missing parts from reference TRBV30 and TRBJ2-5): SQTIHQWPATLVQPVGSPLSLECTVEGTSNPNLYWYRQAAGRGLQLLFYSVGIGQISSEVPQNLSASRPQDRQFILSSKKLLLSDSGFYLCAWSVGQVTQETQYFGPGTRLLVL.